This TCR beta chain stems from a study of shared clonotypes between healthy human individuals (dated by TCRdb to the early 2020s). In the study overall: Two women and three men aged 18 to 49 years were included in the cohort. Per donor, three plates each were used for CD4 naive and CD4 memory, two for CD8 naive, and one for CD8 memory. The study deeply sequenced blood TCR repertoires of several healthy adults to estimate repertoire size and the extent of clonotype sharing between individuals. Libraries were prepared and TCR repertoires were sequenced by different laboratories using diverse techniques, in order to increase sequencing depth and limit assay-specific biases. Each donor's leukapheresis produced roughly between roughly 0.85 and 10 billion PBMCs. On the study overall, not on this receptor specifically: Compared with non-shared clonotypes, the clonotypes found in all four sorted-subset donors had higher generation probabilities. Larger estimated clonotype richness was generally found for naive subsets than for memory subsets. Pairwise subsampling led to the expectation that sequencing depth would affect the degree of clonotype sharing among donors. When four donors were compared, the shared fraction of clonotypes was around 5% for naive CD4, approximately 3.5% for naive CD8, 2% to 2.5% for memory CD4, and less than 0.45% for memory CD8. Sampling was restricted to blood, and TCR repertoires in tissue are likely to differ from TCR repertoires in blood. Incomplete sequencing was indicated by rarefaction of sorted-subset datasets, despite the large sequencing depth. Because the study included only a small number of donors, the genetic and exposure-history diversity represented was limited.

Using the deep immunoSEQ assay, TCR CDR3 regions were amplified from genomic DNA by multiplex PCR. Extracted genomic DNA from each cell subset was distributed evenly across all wells of several immunoSEQ 96-well plates, and each plate was treated as a replicate. For sorted subsets, each replicate PCR was loaded with about 0.2 ug genomic DNA, equivalent to about 30,000 T cell genomes. The purified libraries were quantified using a Qubit 3.0 fluorometer, sized with a Bioanalyzer 2100, and then quantified again using the KAPA Library Quantification kit. Each immunoSEQ 96-well plate was sequenced on its own single-read 150-cycle Illumina NextSeq 550 flow cell. In the paper's pipeline: Because the immunoSEQ output included only junctional sequences and no quality scores, the filtering could not be the same as the filtering used for full-length reads. Sequences were annotated with PyIR, a Python wrapper for IgBLAST v1.9, and V/J genes and CDR3 were assigned using IMGT germline references. Reads were removed for weak V/J assignments (E-value above 1e-6), missing CDR3, stop codons, out-of-frame junctions, or ambiguous translated residues. V3J clonotypes were defined as sequences sharing the same inferred V gene, J gene, and CDR3 amino acid sequence. The percentage overlap between two repertoires was calculated by dividing the number of shared unique clonotypes by the size of the smaller repertoire. RTK rarefaction, the Chao1 estimator, and Recon v2.1 estimates of unobserved clonotypes were used to assess repertoire richness. OLGA was used to compute generation probabilities for all TCRbeta clonotypes that the gDNA method yielded from several donors. Held by TCRdb, this immuneACCESS table contains in-frame sequences only and omits some clones. Under half of the omission traces to an unresolved V gene where checked; the cause of the rest is unknown. V, J and clone size are taken as reported in that table, and D and trimming were inferred from the DNA itself. The sample table shows nearly 2 million clones, and about 94% are seen once. The leading ten clones occupy 0.9% to 1.5% of the sample.

Concerning this clone: Its antigen is unknown. Per-nucleotide qualities are absent, and no much larger clonotype sits a single base away.

As encoded in the germline V gene, CDR1 is SNHLY while CDR2 is FYNNEI. Trimming accounts for 4 bases at V and 0 bases at J, while the number of junction bases matched to no gene is 12. The CDR3 runs 18 amino acids, cysteine and phenylalanine included. The entry retains the CDR3 DNA only, 54 bases that are in frame from base 1. CD8 naive samples were obtained by positive selection for CCR7 among CD45RO-negative cells, yielding a CD45RA+CCR7+ population from which TemRA cells were excluded. Donors were healthy HIV-negative adults with no recently reported acute infections or vaccinations. All donors were Caucasian adults living in Nashville, Tennessee, USA. Blood was obtained by leukapheresis, after which PBMCs were separated by Ficoll-Histopaque density gradient centrifugation and cryopreserved in liquid nitrogen vapor phase. Analytical flow cytometry was used to check the purity and quantity of each magnetically sorted T cell population. From each sorted fraction, genomic DNA was isolated and quantified by UV absorbance on a Nanodrop 2000c.

The sequenced material came from naive CD8+ T cells sorted from blood. The cell subset or site label, read with the paper, signifies: CD45RA+CCR7+. The origin of this receptor is a man younger than 35 in good health. The V and J segments used are TRBV2 and TRBJ2-1; 7 of the junction bases match TRBD2. At the DNA level, the sequence is TGTGCCAGCAGTGTGGAACCGCCCGGCGGGGGCTCCTACAATGAGCAGTTCTTC. Its coded protein is CASSVEPPGGGSYNEQFF.